This entry lists 17 T cell receptor beta chains sequenced from one sample in a study of T cells in tuberculosis. Method: immunoSEQ multiplex PCR; TCRdb's copy keeps in-frame clones and lacks some. The sample lists around 35,000 clones, 90% to 95% occurring once. Sequencing was done on a sample of PBMCs. These receptors originate from a donor aged 5-35 years with latent tuberculosis or without tuberculosis infection. Some clones in this sample may be carry-over from other donors' samples.

The J gene is TRBJ2-7, the V gene TRBV4-1; perhaps TRBD1 as D (5 bases). Germline lookup yields CDR1 MGHRA and CDR2 YSYEKL. Trimming removed 0 bases at V and 7 bases at J, with 16 bases between. This CDR3 spans 15 amino acids. The CDR3 protein is CASSQEAGNPSEQYV. CDR3 DNA: TGCGCCAGCAGCCAAGAAGCAGGGAACCCCTCAGAGCAGTACGTC.

This rearrangement joins TRBV19 to TRBJ2-3; TRBD1 matches 8 bases. The germline gives CDR1 LNHDA, CDR2 SQIVND (reference sequence). The ends lost 3 bases at V and 3 bases at J; junction bases unmatched: 14. The CDR3 length is 18 residues. The CDR3 sequence: CASSIRSPGGIGTDTQYF. For the CDR3, the DNA is TGTGCCAGTAGTATCCGGTCGCCAGGGGGCATTGGGACAGATACGCAGTATTTT.

This rearrangement joins TRBV2 to TRBJ1-6; the match to TRBD1 covers 7 bases. Germline assignment: CDR1 SNHLY and CDR2 FYNNEI. The CDR3 runs 14 residues. J gave up 6 bases and V 4 bases, and 3 bases lay outside the gene matches. The CDR3 here is CASSGDRLNSPLHF. CDR3 bases: TGTGCCAGCAGTGGGGACAGACTTAATTCACCCCTCCACTTT.

This rearrangement joins TRBV5-4 to TRBJ2-3; D not certain. Germline CDR1 is SGHNT and CDR2 is YYREEE (reference sequence). CDR3 length: 16 amino acids. Trimming pared 0 bases from V and 2 bases from J, leaving 13 bases between. The CDR3 DNA follows: TGTGCCAGCAGCTTGGCATTGCGGTTGAACACAGATACGCAGTATTTT. Its translation is CASSLALRLNTDTQYF.

The genes are TRBV4-1 and TRBJ1-4; D might be TRBD1 (6 bases). The CDR3 extends over 19 amino acids. V was shortened by 2 bases and J by 0 bases, with 19 bases between the two germline ends. Germline CDR1 is MGHRA and CDR2 is YSYEKL. The DNA for the CDR3 is TGCGCCAGCAGCCAAAACCCTCCGGGAGGGGGGGCAACTAATGAAAAACTGTTTTTT. Its translation is CASSQNPPGGGATNEKLFF.

This clone has a single count. This sequence joins TRBV7-2 and TRBJ2-2; TRBD1 aligns across 8 bases. Germline loops: CDR1 SGHTA, CDR2 FQGNSA. After removal of 5 bases from V and 1 base from J, the junction contained 6 bases not matched to a gene. This CDR3 is 16 amino acids long. CDR3 in amino acids: CASSRDRQMNTGELFF. CDR3 DNA: TGTGCCAGCAGCCGGGACAGGCAAATGAACACCGGGGAGCTGTTTTTT.

This chain links TRBV11-2 with TRBJ2-1; 13 nucleotides align to TRBD2. This CDR3 region has 17 residues. The V and J ends lost 5 bases and 7 bases, in that order; junction bases with no gene match: 11. Germline loops: CDR1 SGHAT, CDR2 FQNNGV. DNA of the CDR3: TGTGCCAGCAGCCTCCTAGGACTAGCGGGGGAAGGAAATGAGCAGTTCTTC. Translation: CASSLLGLAGEGNEQFF.

This chain links TRBV7-8 with TRBJ1-5; D gene uncertain. CDR3 length equals 16 residues. Trimming took off 1 base at V and 2 bases at J, with 12 bases between the two ends. CDR1 is SGHVS, CDR2 FQNEAQ, per germline. CDR3: CASSLGASIGNQPQHF. In DNA, the CDR3 is TGTGCCAGCAGCTTAGGGGCAAGTATCGGCAATCAGCCCCAGCATTTT.

The chain joins TRBV7-9 to TRBJ1-5; D perhaps matches TRBD1 (5 bases). Per germline, CDR1 SEHNR and CDR2 FQNEAQ (reference sequence). The ends were cut back, 10 bases at V and 5 bases at J, with 12 bases in the middle. CDR3 length equals 12 residues. CDR3 coding DNA: TGTGCCATAGCGGGGGGAGATCAGCCCCAGCATTTT. Protein sequence: CAIAGGDQPQHF. The variable domain in full, with the rest retrieved from reference TRBV7-9 and TRBJ1-5, is DTGVSQNPRHKITKRGQNVTFRCDPISEHNRLYWYRQTLGQGPEFLTYFQNEAQLEKSRLLSDRFSAERPKGSFSTLEIQRTEQGDSAMYLCAIAGGDQPQHFGDGTRLSIL.

The genes are TRBV2 and TRBJ2-7; 10 bases are shared with TRBD2. This CDR3 contains 17 residues. CDR1 SNHLY and CDR2 FYNNEI come from the germline V gene. The V and J ends lost 4 bases and 7 bases, in that order; junction bases with no gene match: 16. The CDR3 bases are TGTGCCAGCAGTGTTTGGGTAGGGAGCGGGGGGGCTGGTGAGCAGTACTTC. Encoded protein: CASSVWVGSGGAGEQYF.

The V call is TRBV6-4, the J call TRBJ2-1, with D perhaps TRBD1 (6 bases). The germline V and J ends were trimmed by 0 bases and 6 bases, with 9 bases remaining between them. Germline V gives CDR1 MRHNA, CDR2 SNTAGT. The CDR3 runs 14 residues. CDR3 in DNA: TGTGCCAGCAGTGACTCAGACAGGCCCAATGAGCAGTTCTTC. Translating gives CASSDSDRPNEQFF.

This clone was observed once. This chain uses TRBV30 with TRBJ1-6, with 7 bases fitting TRBD1. This CDR3 comprises 16 residues. Germline-derived CDR1 and CDR2 are GTSNPN and SVGIG (reference sequence). After removal of 2 bases from V and 2 bases from J, the junction contained 6 bases not matched to a gene. DNA of the CDR3: TGTGCCTGGAGTCTTCGACAGGGACCCTATAATTCACCCCTCCACTTT. This translates into CAWSLRQGPYNSPLHF.

This clone was observed once. The chain is built from TRBV6-6 and TRBJ1-1, with D possibly matching TRBD1 (5 bases). This CDR3 comprises 14 residues. V lost 7 bases to trimming and J lost 5 bases, with 17 bases between them. From germline, CDR1 is MNHNY and CDR2 SVGAGI (reference sequence). CDR3 residues: CASTLTGGSTEAFF. CDR3 coding DNA: TGTGCCAGCACCCTCACGGGGGGAAGTACTGAAGCTTTCTTT.

The V gene is TRBV29-1, the J gene TRBJ2-7, with no clear D. Trimming shortened V by 3 bases and J by 0 bases, and 6 bases separated the two germline ends. This CDR3 contains 12 residues. The germline CDR1 and CDR2 sequences are SQVTM and ANQGSEA. DNA for the CDR3: TGCAGCGTTGACACGGGCTCCTACGAGCAGTACTTC. Its protein product is CSVDTGSYEQYF.

The chain combines TRBV30 with TRBJ1-5; D uncertain. V was clipped by 0 bases and J by 6 bases, with 9 bases between them. From germline, CDR1 is GTSNPN and CDR2 SVGIG (reference sequence). The CDR3 covers 13 residues. CDR3: CAWSVQEGQPQHF. The DNA for the CDR3 is TGTGCCTGGAGTGTTCAGGAGGGTCAGCCCCAGCATTTT.

V and J are TRBV9 and TRBJ2-1; 10 nucleotides match TRBD2. The length of the CDR3 is 16 residues. Germline trimming cut 6 bases from V and 4 bases from J; bases unmatched to any gene: 10. CDR1 is SGDLS, CDR2 YYNGEE, per germline. CDR3 DNA: TGTGCCAGCACTGAAAGCGGGGGGGCCGGTTACAATGAGCAGTTCTTC. Amino acid sequence: CASTESGGAGYNEQFF.

The chain employs TRBV6-5 and TRBJ1-6; D call uncertain. The CDR3 is made up of 13 amino acids. V lost 5 bases and J lost 9, with 11 bases in between. Per germline, CDR1 MNHEY and CDR2 SVGAGI. The CDR3 loop is CASSESRISPLHF. CDR3 in DNA: TGTGCCAGCAGTGAATCCAGGATTTCACCCCTCCACTTT.